This T cell receptor (beta chain) was recovered during a study of T cells in Graves' hyperthyroidism and ophthalmopathy. Study-wide results and limits: Using 13 V-J features, a model discriminated ophthalmopathy from stable hyperthyroidism.

Notes on this clonotype: Its target is unknown.

This CDR3 has 15 residues. The V gene's germline CDR1 is SNHLY and CDR2 FYNNEI. V was shortened by 8 bases and J by 2 bases, with 16 bases between the two germline ends. RNA transcripts provided the source from which TCR beta CDR3 regions were amplified. Researchers ran a first-round RT-PCR on the TCR CDR3 using the HTBI primer set. TCRdb reanalysed the multiplex PCR reads using MiXCR and keeps one entry per CDR3 protein. This table holds 650,000 to 800,000 distinct CDR3 sequences, about 45% found once. Sequenced input: peripheral blood or thyroid tissue (not recorded which). This receptor was obtained from an adult man with Graves' disease, either hyperthyroidism or ophthalmopathy (not recorded which). This rearrangement joins TRBV2 to TRBJ1-5; TRBD1 might be the D (6 bases). The CDR3 DNA is TGTGCCAGCCACCAAAGGGGGGCGGGCAATCAGCCCCAGCATTTT. It encodes CASHQRGAGNQPQHF.